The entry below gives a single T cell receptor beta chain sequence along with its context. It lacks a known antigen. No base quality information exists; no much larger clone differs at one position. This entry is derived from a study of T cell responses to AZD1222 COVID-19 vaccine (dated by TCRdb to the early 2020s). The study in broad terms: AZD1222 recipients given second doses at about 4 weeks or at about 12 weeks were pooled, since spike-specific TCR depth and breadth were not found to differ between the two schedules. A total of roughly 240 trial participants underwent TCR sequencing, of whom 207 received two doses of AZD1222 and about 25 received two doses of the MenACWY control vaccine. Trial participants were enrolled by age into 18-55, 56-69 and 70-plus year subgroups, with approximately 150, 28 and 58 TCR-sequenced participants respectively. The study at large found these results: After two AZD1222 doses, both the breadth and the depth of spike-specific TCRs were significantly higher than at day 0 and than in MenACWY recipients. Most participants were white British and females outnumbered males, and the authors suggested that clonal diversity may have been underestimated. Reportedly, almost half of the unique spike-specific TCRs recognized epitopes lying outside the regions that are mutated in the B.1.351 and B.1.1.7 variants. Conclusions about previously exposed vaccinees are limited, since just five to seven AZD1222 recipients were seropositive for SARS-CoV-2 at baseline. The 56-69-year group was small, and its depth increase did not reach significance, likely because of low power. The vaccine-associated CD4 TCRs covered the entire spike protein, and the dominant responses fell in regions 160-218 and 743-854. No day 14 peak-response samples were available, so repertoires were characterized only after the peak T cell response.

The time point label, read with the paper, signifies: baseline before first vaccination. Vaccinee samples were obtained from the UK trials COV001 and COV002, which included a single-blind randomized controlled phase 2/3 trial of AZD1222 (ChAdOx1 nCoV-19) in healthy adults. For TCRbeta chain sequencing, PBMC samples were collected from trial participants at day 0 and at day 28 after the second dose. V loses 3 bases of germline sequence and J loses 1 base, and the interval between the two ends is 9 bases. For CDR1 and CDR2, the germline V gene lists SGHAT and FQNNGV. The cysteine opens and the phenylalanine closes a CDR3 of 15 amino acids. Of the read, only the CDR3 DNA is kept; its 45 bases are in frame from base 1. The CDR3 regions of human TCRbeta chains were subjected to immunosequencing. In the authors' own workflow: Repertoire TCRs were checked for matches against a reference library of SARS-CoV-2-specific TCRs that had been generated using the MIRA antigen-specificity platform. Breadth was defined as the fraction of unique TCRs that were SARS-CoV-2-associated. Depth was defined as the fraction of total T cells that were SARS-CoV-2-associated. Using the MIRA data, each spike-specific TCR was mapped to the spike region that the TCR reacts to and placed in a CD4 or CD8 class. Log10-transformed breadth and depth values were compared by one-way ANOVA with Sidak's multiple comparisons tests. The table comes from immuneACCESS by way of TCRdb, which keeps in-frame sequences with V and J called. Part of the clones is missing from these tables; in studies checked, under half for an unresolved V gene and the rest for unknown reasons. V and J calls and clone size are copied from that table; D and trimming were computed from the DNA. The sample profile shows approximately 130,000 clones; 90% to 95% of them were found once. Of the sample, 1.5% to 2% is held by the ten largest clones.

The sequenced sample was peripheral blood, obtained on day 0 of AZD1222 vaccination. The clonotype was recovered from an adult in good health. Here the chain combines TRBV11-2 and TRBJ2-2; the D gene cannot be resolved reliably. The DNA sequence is TGTGCCAGCAGCTTTGCCGGGCAGAACACCGGGGAGCTGTTTTTT. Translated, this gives CASSFAGQNTGELFF.